These T cell receptor beta chains were read from a single sample in a study of T cell responses to AZD1222 COVID-19 vaccine. Assay: immunoSEQ multiplex PCR; the TCRdb copy retains only in-frame clones and omits some. This repertoire shows roughly 200,000 clones, roughly 92% found once; its top ten account for more than 1.5%. This sample comprised peripheral blood, obtained 28 days after the second AZD1222 dose. The receptors were sampled from an adult who received the AZD1222 COVID-19 vaccine. The CDR3 runs from the conserved cysteine through the conserved F or W. Each record gives: D gene, J gene, V gene, clone size, CDR3 protein, CDR3 DNA. D genes are given only for firm matches. Rows may omit the clone size; those that give it use once, few, many or a size class.

d_gene: NA; j_gene: TRBJ2-3; v_gene: TRBV19; abundance: NA; CDR3aa: CASSMRVLWYTDTQYF; CDR3nt: TGTGCCAGTAGTATGCGCGTTCTTTGGTACACAGATACGCAGTATTTT
d_gene: TRBD2; j_gene: TRBJ2-1; v_gene: TRBV11-2; abundance: NA; CDR3aa: CASSFLAGLGFEQFF; CDR3nt: TGTGCCAGCAGCTTTCTAGCGGGGCTCGGGTTTGAGCAGTTCTTC
d_gene: TRBD2; j_gene: TRBJ2-5; v_gene: TRBV6-5; abundance: NA; CDR3aa: CASSYSGSGGQETQYF; CDR3nt: TGTGCCAGCAGTTACTCGGGGAGCGGGGGACAAGAGACCCAGTACTTC
d_gene: NA; j_gene: TRBJ2-1; v_gene: TRBV27; abundance: once; CDR3aa: CASSSTRLVNEQFF; CDR3nt: TGTGCCAGCAGTTCCACCCGACTAGTCAATGAGCAGTTCTTC
d_gene: NA; j_gene: TRBJ1-3; v_gene: TRBV12-3/TRBV12-4; abundance: once; CDR3aa: CASSLFSGNTIYF; CDR3nt: TGTGCCAGCAGTTTATTCAGTGGAAACACCATATATTTT
d_gene: TRBD1; j_gene: TRBJ2-5; v_gene: TRBV7-9; abundance: NA; CDR3aa: CASSLRGQGAKRETQYF; CDR3nt: TGTGCCAGCAGCTTAAGGGGACAGGGGGCAAAGAGGGAGACCCAGTACTTC
d_gene: TRBD1; j_gene: TRBJ2-5; v_gene: TRBV25-1; abundance: few; CDR3aa: CASSVGTGAGETQYF; CDR3nt: TGTGCCAGCAGTGTCGGGACAGGGGCCGGAGAGACCCAGTACTTC
d_gene: NA; j_gene: TRBJ2-5; v_gene: TRBV29-1; abundance: NA; CDR3aa: CSVHRVSETQYF; CDR3nt: TGCAGCGTTCACAGGGTTTCGGAGACCCAGTACTTC
d_gene: NA; j_gene: TRBJ1-4; v_gene: TRBV4-2; abundance: NA; CDR3aa: CASSQVSAATNEKLFF; CDR3nt: TGTGCCAGCAGCCAAGTCTCGGCAGCAACTAATGAAAAACTGTTTTTT
d_gene: NA; j_gene: TRBJ1-6; v_gene: TRBV19; abundance: NA; CDR3aa: CASSRRGRESNNSPLHF; CDR3nt: TGTGCCAGTAGTAGACGGGGGCGCGAGTCTAATAATTCACCCCTCCACTTT
d_gene: NA; j_gene: TRBJ1-1; v_gene: TRBV6-5; abundance: NA; CDR3aa: CASSSRQGTEAFF; CDR3nt: TGTGCCAGCTCCAGCCGCCAGGGCACTGAAGCTTTCTTT
d_gene: TRBD2; j_gene: TRBJ2-5; v_gene: TRBV5-1; abundance: NA; CDR3aa: CASSSRPSGGEETQYF; CDR3nt: TGCGCCAGCAGCTCTCGGCCTAGCGGGGGGGAAGAGACCCAGTACTTC
d_gene: NA; j_gene: TRBJ2-5; v_gene: TRBV6-6; abundance: NA; CDR3aa: CASSYSGLRRETQYF; CDR3nt: TGTGCCAGCAGTTACTCGGGACTCCGGCGAGAGACCCAGTACTTC
d_gene: TRBD1; j_gene: TRBJ1-1; v_gene: TRBV2; abundance: NA; CDR3aa: CASSLQGPWGFSEAFF; CDR3nt: TGTGCCAGCAGTCTACAGGGGCCCTGGGGATTCTCTGAAGCTTTCTTT
d_gene: TRBD1; j_gene: TRBJ2-3; v_gene: TRBV18; abundance: NA; CDR3aa: CASSPRTGGTDTQYF; CDR3nt: TGTGCCAGCTCACCAAGGACAGGGGGGACAGATACGCAGTATTTT
d_gene: NA; j_gene: TRBJ2-5; v_gene: TRBV5-1; abundance: NA; CDR3aa: CASSLVAPGQTQYF; CDR3nt: TGCGCCAGCAGCTTGGTTGCGCCAGGACAGACCCAGTACTTC
d_gene: TRBD1; j_gene: TRBJ1-2; v_gene: TRBV14; abundance: NA; CDR3aa: CASSALNLPGQGSGYTF; CDR3nt: TGTGCCAGCAGCGCCCTTAATTTACCGGGACAGGGAAGTGGCTACACCTTC
d_gene: TRBD1; j_gene: TRBJ2-7; v_gene: TRBV12-3/TRBV12-4; abundance: NA; CDR3aa: CATGTGLSYEQYF; CDR3nt: TGTGCCACCGGGACAGGCCTGTCCTACGAGCAGTACTTC
d_gene: TRBD2; j_gene: TRBJ2-7; v_gene: TRBV19; abundance: NA; CDR3aa: CASSIRLAPSYEQYF; CDR3nt: TGTGCCAGTAGTATTCGACTAGCGCCCTCCTACGAGCAGTACTTC
d_gene: NA; j_gene: TRBJ2-7; v_gene: TRBV19; abundance: NA; CDR3aa: CASSIDPASYEQYF; CDR3nt: TGTGCCAGTAGTATAGATCCAGCTTCCTACGAGCAGTACTTC
d_gene: NA; j_gene: TRBJ1-1; v_gene: TRBV5-6; abundance: NA; CDR3aa: CASTPIGVNTEAFF; CDR3nt: TGTGCCAGCACCCCCATTGGGGTGAACACTGAAGCTTTCTTT
d_gene: TRBD1; j_gene: TRBJ1-2; v_gene: TRBV18; abundance: NA; CDR3aa: CASSPAQGASGYGYTF; CDR3nt: TGTGCCAGCTCACCCGCACAGGGGGCTTCTGGCTATGGCTACACCTTC
d_gene: TRBD1; j_gene: TRBJ2-1; v_gene: TRBV18; abundance: NA; CDR3aa: CASFPGQGGNEQFF; CDR3nt: TGTGCCAGCTTCCCGGGACAGGGGGGCAATGAGCAGTTCTTC
d_gene: TRBD2; j_gene: TRBJ2-5; v_gene: TRBV19; abundance: NA; CDR3aa: CASSFGGGTQYF; CDR3nt: TGTGCCAGTAGTTTCGGGGGGGGGACCCAGTACTTC
d_gene: NA; j_gene: TRBJ2-7; v_gene: TRBV5-1; abundance: NA; CDR3aa: CASSLAGEDYEQYF; CDR3nt: TGCGCCAGCAGCTTGGCAGGGGAGGACTACGAGCAGTACTTC
d_gene: NA; j_gene: TRBJ2-5; v_gene: TRBV3-1/TRBV3-2; abundance: NA; CDR3aa: CASSQSAGPETQYF; CDR3nt: TGTGCCAGCAGCCAAAGCGCAGGGCCAGAGACCCAGTACTTC
d_gene: TRBD1; j_gene: TRBJ1-2; v_gene: TRBV18; abundance: NA; CDR3aa: CASSPTSTGVGYTF; CDR3nt: TGTGCCAGCTCACCAACTTCGACAGGGGTTGGCTACACCTTC
d_gene: NA; j_gene: TRBJ1-3; v_gene: TRBV5-4; abundance: NA; CDR3aa: CASSLSGAGNTIYF; CDR3nt: TGTGCCAGCAGCTTGTCGGGGGCTGGAAACACCATATATTTT
d_gene: TRBD2; j_gene: TRBJ2-1; v_gene: TRBV9; abundance: NA; CDR3aa: CASSVFLAGSPNNEQFF; CDR3nt: TGTGCCAGCAGCGTCTTCCTAGCGGGTTCACCCAACAATGAGCAGTTCTTC
d_gene: NA; j_gene: TRBJ1-2; v_gene: TRBV4-3; abundance: NA; CDR3aa: CASSQDRVGGYTF; CDR3nt: TGCGCCAGCAGCCAAGACAGGGTAGGCGGCTACACCTTC
d_gene: NA; j_gene: TRBJ2-7; v_gene: TRBV10-2; abundance: NA; CDR3aa: CASSQGVNEQYF; CDR3nt: TGCGCCAGCAGTCAGGGTGTGAACGAGCAGTACTTC
d_gene: TRBD2; j_gene: TRBJ2-1; v_gene: TRBV14; abundance: NA; CDR3aa: CASSQDWTSGYNEQFF; CDR3nt: TGTGCCAGCAGCCAAGATTGGACTAGCGGCTACAATGAGCAGTTCTTC
d_gene: NA; j_gene: TRBJ2-1; v_gene: TRBV7-3; abundance: NA; CDR3aa: CASSPQGMTYNEQFF; CDR3nt: TGTGCCAGCAGCCCACAGGGCATGACCTACAATGAGCAGTTCTTC
d_gene: TRBD1; j_gene: TRBJ1-1; v_gene: TRBV6-5; abundance: once; CDR3aa: CATLTGERGTEAFF; CDR3nt: TGTGCCACCCTGACAGGGGAGCGAGGCACTGAAGCTTTCTTT
d_gene: NA; j_gene: TRBJ1-6; v_gene: TRBV7-2; abundance: NA; CDR3aa: CASSRQVPPLHF; CDR3nt: TGTGCCAGCAGCCGACAGGTCCCACCCCTCCACTTT
d_gene: NA; j_gene: TRBJ1-3; v_gene: TRBV6-6; abundance: NA; CDR3aa: CASRQETGVGGNTIYF; CDR3nt: TGTGCCAGCAGACAAGAGACAGGCGTGGGTGGAAACACCATATATTTT
d_gene: NA; j_gene: TRBJ1-3; v_gene: TRBV7-2; abundance: NA; CDR3aa: CASSFDRPRSGNTIYF; CDR3nt: TGTGCCAGCAGCTTTGACAGGCCCCGCTCTGGAAACACCATATATTTT
d_gene: TRBD2; j_gene: TRBJ2-3; v_gene: TRBV4-2; abundance: NA; CDR3aa: CASSHRQRGGRTDTQYF; CDR3nt: TGTGCCAGCAGCCATAGACAGCGGGGGGGCCGCACAGATACGCAGTATTTT
d_gene: NA; j_gene: TRBJ2-7; v_gene: TRBV4-3; abundance: NA; CDR3aa: CASSQERNLGEQYF; CDR3nt: TGCGCCAGCAGCCAAGAAAGGAATCTAGGCGAGCAGTACTTC
d_gene: NA; j_gene: TRBJ2-1; v_gene: TRBV19; abundance: NA; CDR3aa: CASSRPIVDEQFF; CDR3nt: TGTGCCAGTAGTCGCCCTATCGTCGATGAGCAGTTCTTC
d_gene: NA; j_gene: TRBJ1-1; v_gene: TRBV6-5; abundance: NA; CDR3aa: CASSSPGHTEAFF; CDR3nt: TGTGCCAGCAGTTCTCCGGGACACACTGAAGCTTTCTTT
d_gene: NA; j_gene: TRBJ1-5; v_gene: TRBV2; abundance: NA; CDR3aa: CASSFPEGRQPQHF; CDR3nt: TGTGCCAGCAGTTTTCCCGAGGGGCGTCAGCCCCAGCATTTT
d_gene: NA; j_gene: TRBJ1-3; v_gene: TRBV5-6; abundance: once; CDR3aa: CASSLIVGAGNTIYF; CDR3nt: TGTGCCAGCAGCTTGATTGTGGGGGCTGGAAACACCATATATTTT
d_gene: TRBD1; j_gene: TRBJ1-1; v_gene: TRBV7-3; abundance: NA; CDR3aa: CASSQHQGATEAFF; CDR3nt: TGTGCCAGCAGCCAACATCAGGGGGCCACTGAAGCTTTCTTT
d_gene: TRBD1; j_gene: TRBJ1-6; v_gene: TRBV29-1; abundance: NA; CDR3aa: CSVPGGRSSPLHF; CDR3nt: TGCAGCGTTCCAGGGGGAAGAAGCTCACCCCTCCACTTT
d_gene: TRBD1; j_gene: TRBJ1-5; v_gene: TRBV5-6; abundance: NA; CDR3aa: CASSISDRDGQPQHF; CDR3nt: TGTGCCAGCAGCATCTCGGACAGGGACGGACAGCCCCAGCATTTT
d_gene: NA; j_gene: TRBJ1-5; v_gene: TRBV7-9; abundance: NA; CDR3aa: CASSPGEGIQHF; CDR3nt: TGTGCCAGCAGCCCGGGTGAGGGGATCCAGCATTTT
d_gene: NA; j_gene: TRBJ1-2; v_gene: TRBV3-1/TRBV3-2; abundance: NA; CDR3aa: CASSQGGGDGYTF; CDR3nt: TGTGCCAGCAGCCAAGGAGGGGGTGATGGCTACACCTTC
d_gene: TRBD2; j_gene: TRBJ2-4; v_gene: TRBV11-2; abundance: NA; CDR3aa: CASSLRLSGRAMDIQYF; CDR3nt: TGTGCCAGCAGCTTAAGACTCAGCGGGAGGGCCATGGACATTCAGTACTTC
d_gene: NA; j_gene: TRBJ2-5; v_gene: TRBV19; abundance: NA; CDR3aa: CASSNQQETQYF; CDR3nt: TGTGCCAGTAGTAATCAACAAGAGACCCAGTACTTC
d_gene: NA; j_gene: TRBJ1-2; v_gene: TRBV6-6; abundance: NA; CDR3aa: CASSPTANYGYTF; CDR3nt: TGTGCCAGCAGTCCGACAGCTAACTATGGCTACACCTTC
d_gene: NA; j_gene: TRBJ2-3; v_gene: TRBV18; abundance: NA; CDR3aa: CASSPKYTSDTQYF; CDR3nt: TGTGCCAGCTCACCAAAATACACGTCAGATACGCAGTATTTT